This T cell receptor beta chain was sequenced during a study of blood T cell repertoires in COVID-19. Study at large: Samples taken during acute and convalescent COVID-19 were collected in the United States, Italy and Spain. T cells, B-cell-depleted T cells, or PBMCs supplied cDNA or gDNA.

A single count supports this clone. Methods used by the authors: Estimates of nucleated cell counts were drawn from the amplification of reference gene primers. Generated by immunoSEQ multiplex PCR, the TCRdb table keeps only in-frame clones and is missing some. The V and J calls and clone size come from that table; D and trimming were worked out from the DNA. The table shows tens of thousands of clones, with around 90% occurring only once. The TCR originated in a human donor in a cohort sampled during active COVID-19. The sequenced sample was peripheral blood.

The CDR3 is CASSPFRQGANTGELFF. The CDR3 DNA sequence: TGTGCCAGCAGTCCATTCCGACAGGGGGCGAACACCGGGGAGCTGTTTTTT. The chain couples TRBV6-6 to TRBJ2-2; the match to TRBD1 covers 9 bases. Germline-derived CDR1 and CDR2 are MNHNY and SVGAGI (reference sequence). V lost 5 bases, J lost 0 bases, and 7 bases stayed unmatched. The CDR3 contains 17 residues.